This TCR beta chain was recovered during a study of control samples from healthy donors and cancer patients. Libraries were prepared by immunoSEQ multiplex PCR; TCRdb keeps only in-frame clonotypes and omits some of them. The sample has roughly 130,000 clones, approximately 94% seen once; the top ten hold 1.7%. Per germline, CDR1 SGHRS and CDR2 YFSETQ. The V end lost 2 bases, the J end lost 3 bases, and 11 bases lay between the germline ends. This CDR3 is built from 15 residues. Material: PBMCs. The rearrangement links TRBV5-1 to TRBJ2-2; D is unclear. The clonotype comes from a man over 45 with head and neck cancer. The CDR3 here is CASSFGDVYTGELFF. The CDR3 nucleotides read TGCGCCAGCAGCTTCGGAGACGTGTACACCGGGGAGCTGTTTTTT.